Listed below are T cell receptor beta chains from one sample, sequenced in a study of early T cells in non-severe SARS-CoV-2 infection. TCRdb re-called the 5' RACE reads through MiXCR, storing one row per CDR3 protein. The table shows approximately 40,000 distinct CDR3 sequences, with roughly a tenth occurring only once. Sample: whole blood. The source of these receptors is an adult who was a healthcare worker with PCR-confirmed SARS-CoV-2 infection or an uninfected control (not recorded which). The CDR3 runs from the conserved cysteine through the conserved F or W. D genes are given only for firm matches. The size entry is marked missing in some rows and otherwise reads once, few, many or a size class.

TGTGCCAGCAGCTTCCTTGCAGCGGGGGGTCGTGGGGATACGCAGTATTTT,CASSFLAAGGRGDTQYF,TRBJ2-3,-,TRBD2,TRBV7-2
TGTGCCAGCAGCGTAGGCAGGGGAATTTGGGGAGATACGCAGTATTTT,CASSVGRGIWGDTQYF,TRBJ2-3,few,-,TRBV9
TGTGCCACCAGTGATCATAAATATACCGGGACAGGGTTCAATCAGCCCCAGCATTTT,CATSDHKYTGTGFNQPQHF,TRBJ1-5,-,TRBD1,TRBV24-1
TGTGCCAGTAGTATTCCGGGACAGGGGCGCCACGAGCAGTACTTC,CASSIPGQGRHEQYF,TRBJ2-7,-,TRBD1,TRBV19
TGTGCCAGCAGCCGGGGACAGGCGTATAATTCACCCCTCCACTTT,CASSRGQAYNSPLHF,TRBJ1-6,-,TRBD1,TRBV13
TGTGCCAGCAGTTTACGGGGACAGGGACCCTACGAGCAGTACTTC,CASSLRGQGPYEQYF,TRBJ2-7,few,TRBD1,TRBV12-3/TRBV12-4
TGTGCCAGCAGCAGGACAGCAAACACTGAAGCTTTCTTT,CASSRTANTEAFF,TRBJ1-1,many,-,TRBV5-8